Listed here are 6 T cell receptor beta chains from one sample, sequenced in a study of cytomegalovirus exposure and HLA in healthy donors. The study ran its PCR with 60 Vbeta and 13 Jbeta primers. The method was immunoSEQ multiplex PCR; TCRdb's version includes in-frame clones alone and lacks a portion of them. Among under 200,000 clones listed, roughly 87% were seen once. Sequences were obtained from PBMCs. These receptor sequences come from a boy aged 2 to 10 in good health and CMV-seronegative.

The genes are TRBV2 and TRBJ2-2; 11 bases match TRBD2. Germline V lookup: CDR1 SNHLY, CDR2 FYNNEI. The CDR3 is 18 amino acids. The V segment lost 1 base and the J segment 4 bases; nucleotides outside the gene matches: 8. CDR3 loop: CASSEEVAGGWSTGELFF. CDR3 coding DNA: TGTGCCAGCAGTGAAGAGGTAGCGGGAGGGTGGAGCACCGGGGAGCTGTTTTTT.

V and J are TRBV19 and TRBJ2-5, with a possible D match to TRBD2 (6 bases). TRBJ2-7 matches the DNA end more closely, so the J call is doubtful. CDR3 length: 11 amino acids. Germline-derived CDR1 and CDR2 are LNHDA and SQIVND (reference sequence). The DNA of the CDR3 is TGTGCCAGTAAGGCGGGGACCGAGCAGTACTTC. Protein: CASKAGTEQYF.

This clone showed up just a few times. The gene calls are TRBV6-5 and TRBJ1-1; D unresolved. The CDR3 covers 14 residues. CDR1 and CDR2 from the germline V gene are MNHEY and SVGAGI. The V gene lost 5 bases and the J gene lost 4 bases, with 14 bases spanning the gap. CDR3 amino acids: CASSPPTSGTEAFF. In nucleotides, the CDR3 is TGTGCCAGCAGTCCTCCTACATCGGGCACTGAAGCTTTCTTT.

The J gene is TRBJ1-2, the V gene TRBV2, with D hard to call. Trimming removed 1 base at V and 3 bases at J, with 6 bases between. The CDR3 consists of 13 residues. CDR1 is SNHLY, CDR2 FYNNEI, per germline. CDR3 region: CASSEVQDYGYTF. In nucleotides, the CDR3 is TGTGCCAGCAGTGAAGTACAAGACTATGGCTACACCTTC.

This chain joins TRBV5-1 and TRBJ2-3; 12 bases fit TRBD1. J was trimmed by 6 bases and V by 4 bases; bases with no gene match: 9. Germline V gene sequence: CDR1 SGHRS, CDR2 YFSETQ. The CDR3 spans 16 residues. The CDR3 sequence is CASSGPGQGAVDTQYF. The CDR3 DNA reads TGCGCCAGCAGCGGTCCGGGACAGGGGGCAGTGGATACGCAGTATTTT.

The rearrangement uses TRBV2 and TRBJ2-7; TRBD1 agrees at 8 bases. The CDR3 runs to 15 residues. Germline CDR1 reads SNHLY; CDR2 reads FYNNEI. V was pared by 8 bases and J by 2 bases, with 11 bases of the junction left unmatched. The CDR3 protein is CASQLPRTGTYEQYF. DNA for the CDR3: TGTGCCAGCCAACTCCCTAGGACAGGGACCTACGAGCAGTACTTC. Drawing the rest from reference TRBV2 and TRBJ2-7, the complete variable domain is EPEVTQTPSHQVTQMGQEVILRCVPISNHLYFYWYRQILGQKVEFLVSFYNNEISEKSEIFDDQFSVERPDGSNFTLKIRSTKLEDSAMYFCASQLPRTGTYEQYFGPGTRLTVT.